The T cell receptor beta chain described here comes from a study of shared clonotypes between healthy human individuals. Profiling relied on immunoSEQ multiplex PCR, and the TCRdb table lists in-frame clones only, not all of them. The repertoire has about 2.4 million clones, roughly 93% of them found once; the top ten carry 0.36%. For this clone: Antigen: not known.

The length of the CDR3 is 16 residues. V lost 1 base and J lost 3, with 12 bases in between. The germline V gene has CDR1 SEHNR and CDR2 FQNEAQ (reference sequence). The study, taken as a whole, reports: Incompleteness in sorted-subset sequencing, despite large depth, was shown by rarefaction.

The genes are TRBV7-9 and TRBJ2-2; unclear D gene. Sequenced material: naive CD4+ T cells from PBMCs. Subset given: CD45RA+ positively selected. The origin of this receptor is a man aged 18-30 years in good health. Some clones in this sample may be carry-over from other donors' samples. This CDR3 is CASSLGRSSDTGELFF. The CDR3 region has the DNA TGTGCCAGCAGCTTAGGTCGGAGCTCCGACACCGGGGAGCTGTTTTTT.